Shown below are 28 T cell receptor beta chains from a single sample sequenced in a study of control samples from healthy donors and cancer patients. The protocol was immunoSEQ multiplex PCR, while the TCRdb copy is restricted to in-frame clones and leaves out a portion. The table includes 95,000 to 150,000 clones, roughly 86% detected once. Material: blood. These receptors all stem from a man aged 55 to 69 in good health.

This chain uses TRBV9 with TRBJ2-1; 11 nucleotides line up with TRBD2. Germline CDR1 and CDR2: SGDLS and YYNGEE. J was trimmed by 6 bases and V by 0 bases; bases with no gene match: 2. This CDR3 has 15 amino acids. The CDR3 DNA sequence: TGTGCCAGCAGCGTAGTTAGCGGGGGGGCCAATGAGCAGTTCTTC. It is translated as CASSVVSGGANEQFF.

The chain links TRBV28 to TRBJ1-4; no clear D gene. CDR1 and CDR2 (germline): MDHEN, SYDVKM. CDR3 length equals 12 residues. V was cut by 2 bases and J by 10 bases, with 8 bases left in between. In DNA, the CDR3 is TGTGCCAGCAGTTTAGTTCAAGGAAAACTGTTTTTT. This codes for CASSLVQGKLFF. Full variable domain (outside the CDR3, taken from reference TRBV28 and TRBJ1-4): DVKVTQSSRYLVKRTGEKVFLECVQDMDHENMFWYRQDPGLGLRLIYFSYDVKMKEKGDIPEGYSVSREKKERFSLILESASTNQTSMYLCASSLVQGKLFFGSGTQLSVL.

The chain links TRBV28 to TRBJ1-5, with D uncertain. The CDR3 is made up of 15 amino acids. Looked up from germline, CDR1 is MDHEN and CDR2 is SYDVKM. Between the trimmed V and J ends, which lost 10 bases and 11 bases, there was a span of 27 bases. The DNA of the CDR3 is TGTGCCAACTCCCTTTTTTCGGAGGGCGGTTGGGCCCAGCATTTT. As protein: CANSLFSEGGWAQHF.

V and J are TRBV4-3 and TRBJ1-4; D is uncertain. Germline CDR1 LGHNA, CDR2 YSLEER. The V end lost 1 base, the J end lost 7 bases, and 7 bases lay between the germline ends. The CDR3 contains 13 residues. CDR3 DNA sequence: TGCGCCAGCAGCCAAGGGGCTGGTGAAAAACTGTTTTTT. Translating it yields CASSQGAGEKLFF.

This clone was observed a single time. Other DNA sequences in this sample translate to the same CDR3. This chain uses TRBV19 with TRBJ1-5, with D perhaps TRBD1 (6 bases). Germline V CDR1 and CDR2: LNHDA, SQIVND (reference sequence). CDR3 length equals 14 residues. Trimming removed 6 bases from V and 4 bases from J, with 13 bases in between. The CDR3 DNA follows: TGTGCCAGTAGCTCGGGGGCAAGTAATCAGCCCCAGCATTTT. Translation: CASSSGASNQPQHF.

J is TRBJ2-5 and V is TRBV19, with TRBD1 as a possible D gene (5 bases). The CDR3 loop spans 15 amino acids. Germline CDR1 LNHDA, CDR2 SQIVND (reference sequence). Trimming took off 1 base at V and 5 bases at J, with 14 bases between the two ends. CDR3 region: CASSIGSFKGETQYF. The CDR3, as DNA: TGTGCCAGTAGTATAGGTAGTTTTAAGGGGGAGACCCAGTACTTC.

The rearrangement uses TRBV19 and TRBJ2-7; D might be TRBD1 (5 bases). This CDR3 is built from 15 residues. Trimming left V 3 bases short and J 6 bases short, with 18 bases between. Germline V lookup: CDR1 LNHDA, CDR2 SQIVND (reference sequence). DNA for the CDR3: TGTGCCAGTAGTATCTTGGACACGGAGATCAGCGAGCAGTACTTC. As protein: CASSILDTEISEQYF.

This clone was seen a handful of times. V usage is TRBV19 and J usage is TRBJ1-5; no clear D gene. The CDR3 sequence is 12 residues long. Trimming took 7 bases from V and 3 from J, leaving 7 bases between them. Germline V CDR1 and CDR2: LNHDA, SQIVND (reference sequence). The CDR3 nucleotides are TGTGCCAGTACAATTCTCAATCAGCCCCAGCATTTT. It encodes CASTILNQPQHF.

J is TRBJ1-3 and V is TRBV7-2; TRBD1 is a possible D gene (6 bases). CDR3 size: 15 residues. The germline V and J ends were trimmed by 4 bases and 2 bases, with 12 bases remaining between them. Germline CDR1 SGHTA, CDR2 FQGNSA. The CDR3 protein is CASSSATGTGNTIYF. CDR3 nucleotide sequence: TGTGCCAGCAGCTCTGCAACAGGGACTGGAAACACCATATATTTT.

The table lists this clone with a few counts. The gene calls are TRBV6-1 and TRBJ1-2; D is ambiguous. Germline-derived CDR1 and CDR2 are MNHNS and SASEGT. Trimming took 3 bases from V and 7 from J, leaving 18 bases between them. The CDR3 consists of 15 residues. The CDR3 nucleotides read TGTGCCAGCAGTGATTATAAAAATGGGCAGAGTGGCTACACCTTC. Its translation: CASSDYKNGQSGYTF.

The rearrangement uses TRBV24-1 and TRBJ1-2, with D possibly being TRBD1 (5 bases). This CDR3 is 12 amino acids long. The ends were cut back, 2 bases at V and 5 bases at J, with 5 bases in the middle. CDR1 is KGHDR and CDR2 is SFDVKD in the germline V gene. This CDR3 is CATSDSGYGYTF. CDR3 nucleotide sequence: TGTGCCACCAGTGATTCAGGGTATGGCTACACCTTC.

The V and J genes are TRBV18 and TRBJ1-3; D might be TRBD1 (5 bases). This CDR3 region has 15 residues. Germline V lookup: CDR1 KGHSH, CDR2 LQKENI. Trimming cost V 0 bases and J 7 bases, with 13 bases left between them. The CDR3 sequence: CASSPPAGGRNTIYF. The CDR3, as DNA: TGTGCCAGCTCACCACCCGCTGGGGGACGGAACACCATATATTTT.

V usage is TRBV5-8 and J usage is TRBJ1-4; tentatively, D is TRBD1 (6 bases). Per germline, CDR1 SGHTS and CDR2 YDEGEE. The CDR3 is made up of 17 amino acids. Trimming cost V 5 bases and J 0 bases, with 17 bases left between them. Here the CDR3 DNA reads TGTGCCAGCAGTTCCCCAGGGGACCCCTCAACTAATGAAAAACTGTTTTTT. As protein: CASSSPGDPSTNEKLFF.

This sequence joins TRBV5-1 and TRBJ2-7; TRBD2 aligns across 13 bases. CDR3 length equals 17 residues. The trim removed 4 bases at V and 4 bases at J, leaving 11 bases unmatched. CDR1 and CDR2 from the germline V gene are SGHRS and YFSETQ. The CDR3: CASSPPKLAGGLYEQYF. In DNA form, the CDR3 reads TGCGCCAGCAGCCCCCCTAAACTAGCGGGGGGGCTTTACGAGCAGTACTTC.

V and J are TRBV5-1 and TRBJ2-3; TRBD1 agrees at 10 bases. CDR1 and CDR2 (germline): SGHRS, YFSETQ. V trimming: 5 bases; J trimming: 6 bases; junction bases outside the gene matches: 15. The CDR3 spans 17 residues. CDR3 coding DNA: TGCGCCAGCAGTGTCCCTTCCGGGACAGGGGTGGCTGATACGCAGTATTTT. Its protein is CASSVPSGTGVADTQYF.

The rearrangement links TRBV11-2 to TRBJ2-5; no clear D. In germline, CDR1 is SGHAT, CDR2 FQNNGV. V was pared by 4 bases and J by 3 bases, with 18 bases between. The CDR3 covers 16 residues. The CDR3 spells CASSSSMAQAKETQYF. CDR3 nucleotide sequence: TGTGCCAGCAGCTCCAGTATGGCGCAGGCTAAAGAGACCCAGTACTTC. The complete variable domain, with remaining parts taken from reference TRBV11-2 and TRBJ2-5, reads EAGVAQSPRYKIIEKRQSVAFWCNPISGHATLYWYQQILGQGPKLLIQFQNNGVVDDSQLPKDRFSAERLKGVDSTLKIQPAKLEDSAVYLCASSSSMAQAKETQYFGPGTRLLVL.

This clone was detected a few times. The rearrangement joins TRBV5-1 to TRBJ2-7, with D unclear. V lost 2 bases to trimming and J lost 3 bases, with 6 bases between them. CDR1 and CDR2 (germline): SGHRS, YFSETQ. The CDR3 length is 12 residues. CDR3 loop: CASSFTGYEQYF. CDR3 coding DNA: TGCGCCAGCAGCTTCACTGGCTACGAGCAGTACTTC.

This rearrangement joins TRBV18 to TRBJ1-1; D ambiguous. The CDR3 is 14 residues long. V shed 3 bases and J shed 4 bases, with 12 bases lying between them. CDR1 and CDR2 from the germline V gene are KGHSH and LQKENI. CDR3 protein: CASSPYGLGTEAFF. DNA for the CDR3: TGTGCCAGCTCACCTTACGGGTTAGGCACTGAAGCTTTCTTT.

The chain employs TRBV6-6 and TRBJ2-3; weak D call: TRBD1 (6 bases). Per the germline V gene, CDR1 is MNHNY and CDR2 is SVGAGI (reference sequence). V was shortened by 7 bases and J by 1 base, with 15 bases between the two germline ends. The CDR3 totals 15 residues. CDR3 bases: TGTGCCAGCACCGCGGACAGAGCCCGCACAGATACGCAGTATTTT. Its protein is CASTADRARTDTQYF.

The J gene is TRBJ2-5, the V gene TRBV9; TRBD1 matches 7 bases. In germline, CDR1 is SGDLS, CDR2 YYNGEE. V was pared by 0 bases and J by 5 bases, with 10 bases of the junction left unmatched. The CDR3 length is 16 residues. The CDR3 sequence: CASSVDGWDRGETQYF. DNA for the CDR3: TGTGCCAGCAGCGTAGACGGGTGGGACAGAGGGGAGACCCAGTACTTC.

This chain links TRBV5-1 with TRBJ1-2, with D maybe TRBD1 (6 bases). The germline gives CDR1 SGHRS, CDR2 YFSETQ. There are 13 residues in the CDR3. V dropped 2 bases and J dropped 8 bases, with 13 bases sitting between them. The CDR3 nucleotides are TGCGCCAGCAGCTTCGAGGGGGTTCAAGGCTACACCTTC. Its protein is CASSFEGVQGYTF.

This rearrangement joins TRBV6-5 to TRBJ1-6; unclear D gene. CDR1 MNHEY and CDR2 SVGAGI come from the germline V gene. Trimming took 0 bases from V and 13 from J, leaving 16 bases between them. This CDR3 is 15 amino acids long. CDR3: CASSYSALQALPLHF. The CDR3 nucleotides are TGTGCCAGCAGTTACTCCGCGCTGCAGGCGTTGCCCCTCCACTTT.

The chain has TRBV27 and TRBJ2-7, with 8 bases aligning to TRBD2. The CDR3 is made up of 15 amino acids. From germline, CDR1 is MNHEY and CDR2 SMNVEV (reference sequence). V lost 6 bases, J lost 0 bases, and 7 bases stayed unmatched. The DNA for the CDR3 is TGTGCCAGCAGATCACTAGCGGCCAGCTCCTACGAGCAGTACTTC. Translating gives CASRSLAASSYEQYF.

CDR3 coding DNA: TGTGCCAGCAGCCGGGACAGGGCCACTGAAGCTTTCTTT. Its protein product is CASSRDRATEAFF. V is TRBV7-3 and J is TRBJ1-1; 9 bases line up with TRBD1. With 5 bases clipped from V and 4 bases from J, the junction kept 2 bases outside the gene matches. Germline V gives CDR1 SGHTA, CDR2 FQGTGA. This CDR3 is 13 amino acids long.

DNA for the CDR3: TGTGCCAGCTCGCCGGGACAGGGTCCCACTGAAGCTTTCTTT. Translation: CASSPGQGPTEAFF. The J gene is TRBJ1-1, the V gene TRBV18, with TRBD1 matching over 9 bases. Trimming removed 6 bases from V and 4 bases from J; junction bases left unmatched: 6. The CDR3 sequence is 14 residues long. The germline gives CDR1 KGHSH, CDR2 LQKENI. The full variable domain, completed using reference TRBV18 and TRBJ1-1, is NAGVMQNPRHLVRRRGQEARLRCSPMKGHSHVYWYRQLPEEGLKFMVYLQKENIIDESGMPKERFSAEFPKEGPSILRIQQVVRGDSAAYFCASSPGQGPTEAFFGQGTRLTVV.

The rearrangement links TRBV28 to TRBJ2-6; D may correspond to TRBD1 or TRBD2 (5 bases each). Germline lookup yields CDR1 MDHEN and CDR2 SYDVKM. The V end lost 7 bases, the J end lost 1 base, and 23 bases lay between the germline ends. The CDR3 has 19 residues. In DNA form, the CDR3 reads TGTGCCAGCAAGGTAGGACGTGGGGGAGTGGGGTCTGGGGCCAACGTCCTGACTTTC. It specifies CASKVGRGGVGSGANVLTF.

The gene calls are TRBV4-1 and TRBJ2-7; the D is unclear. V was clipped by 1 base and J by 1 base, with 8 bases between them. Germline-derived CDR1 and CDR2 are MGHRA and YSYEKL. This CDR3 spans 14 amino acids. The DNA for the CDR3 is TGCGCCAGCAGCCAAGCAGAGATATCCTACGAGCAGTACTTC. Translation gives CASSQAEISYEQYF.

The chain links TRBV3-1 (or the pseudogene TRBV3-2) to TRBJ1-2; 12 nucleotides align to TRBD1. Germline trimming cut 3 bases from V and 2 bases from J; bases unmatched to any gene: 1. Germline loops: CDR1 LGHDT, CDR2 YNNKEL (reference sequence). The CDR3 runs 15 residues. CDR3 protein: CASSQGTGGNYGYTF. CDR3 bases: TGTGCCAGCAGCCAGGGGACAGGGGGCAACTATGGCTACACCTTC.